What follows are 3 T cell receptor beta chains derived from one specimen sequenced in a study of control samples from healthy donors and cancer patients. Sequencing used immunoSEQ multiplex PCR; TCRdb keeps in-frame clones, though not all of them. The sample contains 70,000 to 85,000 clones, roughly 82% of which appear only once. Sequencing was performed on PBMCs. Receptors originate from a man between 60 and 70 years old with head and neck cancer.

The chain has TRBV11-3 and TRBJ2-7; 7 nucleotides line up with TRBD1. The CDR3 is made up of 14 amino acids. Germline V gene data show CDR1 as SGHNT and CDR2 as YENEEA. V was pared by 1 base and J by 1 base, with 1 base of the junction left unmatched. The CDR3 DNA is TGTGCCAGCAGCTTAGTGGACAGGTCCTACGAGCAGTACTTC. It is translated as CASSLVDRSYEQYF.

The CDR3, as DNA: TGTGCCAGCAGTGGGGGCTCGACAGATACGCAGTATTTT. Residues: CASSGGSTDTQYF. The chain carries TRBV12-3 or TRBV12-4 and TRBJ2-3; tentatively, D is TRBD1 (6 bases). V gave up 5 bases and J gave up 3 bases, with 9 bases separating them. The length of the CDR3 is 13 residues.

The rearrangement links TRBV7-9 to TRBJ1-4, with 8 bases lining up with TRBD1. The germline V gene has CDR1 SEHNR and CDR2 FQNEAQ (reference sequence). V lost 4 bases and J lost 5; bases outside the gene matches: 3. This CDR3 region has 14 residues. The CDR3 coding sequence is TGTGCCAGCAGCTCGACAGGGGTCAATGAAAAACTGTTTTTT. It is translated as CASSSTGVNEKLFF. Supplemented by reference TRBV7-9 and TRBJ1-4, the full variable domain reads DTGVSQNPRHKITKRGQNVTFRCDPISEHNRLYWYRQTLGQGPEFLTYFQNEAQLEKSRLLSDRFSAERPKGSFSTLEIQRTEQGDSAMYLCASSSTGVNEKLFFGSGTQLSVL.